The 9 T cell receptor beta chains below were found in one sample sequenced in a study of Graves' ophthalmopathy and Graves' hyperthyroidism (dated by TCRdb to between 2018 and 2020). Sequenced on an Illumina HiSeq 2000. For repertoire sequencing, TCR beta CDR3 regions were amplified from RNA transcripts. A first-round RT-PCR used HTBI primers with the Qiagen OneStep RT-PCR kit, followed by a second-round multiplex PCR, size selection and purification. The public sequencing data were trimmed at Q25 with fastp and processed into clonotypes with MiXCR by TCRdb, which kept only in-frame beta chains. Here each entry gathers all rows of one CDR3 protein and keeps the most common genes and DNA. The sample includes about 410,000 distinct CDR3 sequences, with around 20% observed a single time. The ten largest clonotypes hold about 1.4% of the sample. The sample consisted of peripheral blood. The receptors derive from a woman between 18 and 30 years old with Graves' ophthalmopathy. Donor details come from another sample of the same person, matched by shared clones.

In this sample, this clonotype turned up many times. V is TRBV19 and J is TRBJ2-7; D may be TRBD1 (5 bases). The CDR3 contains 13 residues. CDR1 and CDR2 (germline): LNHDA, SQIVND (reference sequence). Trimming shortened V by 8 bases and J by 2 bases, and 13 bases separated the two germline ends. The CDR3 DNA follows: TGTGCCAGTTCCAGGGCCCTTACCTACGAGCAGTACTTC. Translation: CASSRALTYEQYF. Drawing the rest from reference TRBV19 and TRBJ2-7, the complete variable domain is DGGITQSPKYLFRKEGQNVTLSCEQNLNHDAMYWYRQDPGQGLRLIYYSQIVNDFQKGDIAEGYSVSREKKESFPLTVTSAQKNPTAFYLCASSRALTYEQYFGPGTRLTVT.

The CDR3 sequence is CASIYDRGLSPLHF. The CDR3 nucleotides are TGTGCCAGCATCTATGACAGGGGGCTTTCACCCCTCCACTTT. V usage is TRBV2 and J usage is TRBJ1-6, with 10 nucleotides matching TRBD1. Germline lookup yields CDR1 SNHLY and CDR2 FYNNEI. V dropped 7 bases and J dropped 9; count of bases not matched to a gene: 6. The CDR3 runs to 14 residues.

This clonotype has at least ten counts. This rearrangement joins TRBV20-1 to TRBJ2-2, with a tentative D call TRBD2 (5 bases). V was trimmed by 0 bases and J by 2 bases, leaving 7 bases between them. The germline V gene has CDR1 DFQATT and CDR2 SNEGSKA (reference sequence). The CDR3 runs 14 residues. The CDR3 bases are TGCAGTGCTAGAGACGGGGTTAACACCGGGGAGCTGTTTTTT. This sequence encodes CSARDGVNTGELFF.

The table lists this clonotype with many counts. The V call is TRBV6-2 or TRBV6-3, the J call TRBJ1-5, with D possibly being TRBD1 (6 bases). V dropped 0 bases and J dropped 5 bases, with 20 bases sitting between them. The CDR3 loop spans 18 amino acids. Germline V gives CDR1 MNHEY, CDR2 SVGEGT. CDR3 loop: CASSYSELRGREDQPQHF. CDR3 DNA: TGTGCCAGCAGTTACTCGGAGTTGCGGGGGCGCGAGGATCAGCCCCAGCATTTT.

The table lists this clonotype with many counts. V is TRBV20-1 and J is TRBJ2-5; the match to TRBD2 covers 8 bases. The V gene end was trimmed by 1 base and the J gene end by 5 bases; junction bases not matched to a gene: 0. Germline lookup yields CDR1 DFQATT and CDR2 SNEGSKA (reference sequence). The CDR3 runs 12 residues. The CDR3 DNA follows: TGCAGTGCTAGAGCTAGCGGGGAGACCCAGTACTTC. This translates into CSARASGETQYF.

This clonotype was detected ten times or more. The V call is TRBV20-1, the J call TRBJ2-5; the D is unclear. The CDR3 length is 14 residues. V was pared by 1 base and J by 5 bases, with 14 bases between. Germline assignment: CDR1 DFQATT and CDR2 SNEGSKA (reference sequence). Here the CDR3 reads CSARGIERVETQYF. The CDR3 DNA reads as TGCAGTGCTAGAGGGATAGAGAGAGTTGAGACCCAGTACTTC.

Ten or more counts support this clonotype. In nucleotides, the CDR3 is TGTGCCAGCAGCGTAGTGGGGGAGACCCAGTACTTC. Its protein is CASSVVGETQYF. J is TRBJ2-5 and V is TRBV3-1; D unclear. Per the germline V gene, CDR1 is LGHDT and CDR2 is YNNKEL (reference sequence). V dropped 5 bases and J dropped 5 bases, with 9 bases sitting between them. The CDR3 covers 12 residues.

This clonotype appeared many times. The rearrangement links TRBV4-3 to TRBJ2-7, with 11 bases aligning to TRBD2. CDR1 and CDR2 from the germline V gene are LGHNA and YSLEER. The trim removed 1 base at V and 0 bases at J, leaving 5 bases unmatched. The CDR3 covers 17 residues. The CDR3 protein is CASSQGLAGGSSYEQYF. The DNA of the CDR3 is TGCGCCAGCAGCCAAGGCCTAGCGGGGGGAAGCTCCTACGAGCAGTACTTC.

This clonotype was seen at least ten times. The rearrangement links TRBV28 to TRBJ2-6; the D call may be TRBD1 or TRBD2 (5 bases each). Trimming left V 7 bases short and J 4 bases short, with 14 bases between. Germline CDR1 reads MDHEN; CDR2 reads SYDVKM. The CDR3 covers 15 residues. CDR3 in DNA: TGTGCCAGCACGGGGCCGTGGACCGGGGCCAACGTCCTGACTTTC. Protein: CASTGPWTGANVLTF.